This entry describes one TCR beta chain. Profiled with immunoSEQ multiplex PCR; TCRdb holds only in-frame clones, not every one. The sample contains 350,000 to 450,000 clones, 75% to 90% of which appear only once. The entry originates in a study of blood T cell repertoires in COVID-19. Enrolled during active infection, Seattle patients were then followed longitudinally. J gave up 4 bases and V 3 bases, and 5 bases lay outside the gene matches. Germline assignment: CDR1 SGHRS and CDR2 YFSETQ. CDR3 length: 14 residues. Sequenced input: peripheral blood. The clonotype originates from a woman in her fifties or sixties with COVID-19, enrolled during active disease. This sequence joins TRBV5-1 and TRBJ2-3; 7 positions match TRBD1. The CDR3 nucleotides read TGCGCCAGCAGCTCCCCACAGGGGTCAGATACGCAGTATTTT. As protein: CASSSPQGSDTQYF.